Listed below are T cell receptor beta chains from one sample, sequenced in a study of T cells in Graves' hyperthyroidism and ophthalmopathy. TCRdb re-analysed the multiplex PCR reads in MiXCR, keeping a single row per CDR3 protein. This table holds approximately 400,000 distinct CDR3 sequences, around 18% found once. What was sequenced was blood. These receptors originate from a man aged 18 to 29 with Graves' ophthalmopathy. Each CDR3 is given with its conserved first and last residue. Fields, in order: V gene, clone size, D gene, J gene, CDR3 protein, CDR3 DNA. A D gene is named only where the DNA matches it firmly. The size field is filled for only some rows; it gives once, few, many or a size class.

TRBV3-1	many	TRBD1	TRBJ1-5	CASSQTTGTGNQPQHF	TGTGCCAGCAGCCAAACTACCGGGACAGGCAATCAGCCCCAGCATTTT
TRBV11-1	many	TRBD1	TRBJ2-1	CASSPRDRGGINEQFF	TGTGCCAGCAGCCCCCGGGACAGGGGGGGGATCAATGAGCAGTTCTTC
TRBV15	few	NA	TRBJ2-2	CATSRDEAWGPNTGELFF	TGTGCCACCAGCAGAGATGAGGCTTGGGGTCCGAACACCGGGGAGCTGTTTTTT
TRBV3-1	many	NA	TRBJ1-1	CASSHHPGWPEAFF	TGTGCCAGCAGCCACCATCCCGGATGGCCAGAAGCTTTCTTT
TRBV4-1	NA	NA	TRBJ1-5	CASSQVGRVKVGNQPQHF	TGCGCCAGCAGCCAAGTTGGCAGGGTCAAGGTTGGCAATCAGCCCCAGCATTTT
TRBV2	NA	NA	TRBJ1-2	CASSGILYGYTF	TGTGCCAGCAGTGGCATTCTCTATGGCTACACCTTC
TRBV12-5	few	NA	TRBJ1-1	CASGTDRLSFF	TGTGCTAGTGGCACCGACCGACTGTCTTTCTTT
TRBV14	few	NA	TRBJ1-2	CASSLRTVSGGYTF	TGTGCCAGCAGCCTAAGGACGGTCTCGGGCGGCTACACCTTC
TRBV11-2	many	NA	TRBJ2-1	CASSHIRSEGYNEQFF	TGTGCCAGCAGCCATATCCGAAGTGAGGGATACAATGAGCAGTTCTTC
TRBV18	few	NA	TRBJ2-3	CASSPFYVTDTQYF	TGTGCCAGCTCACCATTTTATGTCACAGATACGCAGTATTTT
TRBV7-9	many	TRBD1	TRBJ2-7	CASSLAGTGSSYEQYF	TGTGCCAGCAGCTTAGCGGGGACAGGGAGCTCCTACGAGCAGTACTTC
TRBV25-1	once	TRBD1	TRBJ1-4	CASSERGQGIEKLFF	TGTGCCAGCAGTGAACGGGGACAGGGGATTGAAAAACTGTTTTTT
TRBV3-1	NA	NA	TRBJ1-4	CASSPWMSNEKLFF	TGTGCCAGCAGCCCTTGGATGTCTAATGAAAAACTGTTTTTT
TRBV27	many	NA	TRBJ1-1	CASTQQRLTEAFF	TGTGCCAGCACCCAACAGAGGCTAACTGAAGCTTTCTTT
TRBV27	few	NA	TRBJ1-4	CASSLDQISEKLFF	TGTGCCAGCAGTTTAGACCAGATTAGTGAAAAACTGTTTTTT
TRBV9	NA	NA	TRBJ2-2	CASSARDLNTGELFF	TGTGCCAGCAGCGCCCGGGATTTAAACACCGGGGAGCTGTTTTTT
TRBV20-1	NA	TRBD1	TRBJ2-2	CSARRRRDSSPGELFF	TGCAGTGCTAGACGGAGAAGGGACAGTTCACCCGGGGAGCTGTTTTTT